These 5 T cell receptor beta chains came from one sample sequenced in a study of graft-versus-host responses after intestinal transplantation. Repertoires were generated with immunoSEQ multiplex PCR, while TCRdb's copy carries only in-frame clones and drops some. The repertoire consists of 100,000 to 120,000 clones, with 93% occurring once and the leading ten covering around 0.49%. The antigens for these receptors are not known. The sample here was unstimulated CD8+ T cells sorted from spleen or lymph node cells, taken before intestinal transplant. The source of these receptors is a human donor who received an intestinal transplant.

The gene calls are TRBV13 and TRBJ2-5; D call uncertain. Trimming shortened V by 4 bases and J by 2 bases, and 8 bases separated the two germline ends. Germline CDR1 and CDR2: PRHDT and FYEKMQ (reference sequence). The CDR3 spans 13 residues. For the CDR3, the DNA is TGTGCCAGCAGCTCGACCGATCAAGAGACCCAGTACTTC. This encodes CASSSTDQETQYF. Variable domain in full (rest from reference TRBV13 and TRBJ2-5): AAGVIQSPRHLIKEKRETATLKCYPIPRHDTVYWYQQGPGQDPQFLISFYEKMQSDKGSIPDRFSAQQFSDYHSELNMSSLELGDSALYFCASSSTDQETQYFGPGTRLLVL.

The chain joins TRBV27 to TRBJ2-3, with a weak D call TRBD2 (6 bases). Germline values: CDR1 MNHEY, CDR2 SMNVEV (reference sequence). Between the trimmed V and J ends, which lost 8 bases and 0 bases, there was a span of 12 bases. This CDR3 is built from 14 residues. The CDR3 region has the DNA TGTGCCAGCCAAGCGGGTTTTAGCACAGATACGCAGTATTTT. It yields the protein CASQAGFSTDTQYF.

The chain carries TRBV6-5 and TRBJ1-5; D might be TRBD1 (5 bases). Deletions cut 6 bases from V and 1 base from J, with 10 bases between. CDR3 length: 14 residues. The germline V gene encodes CDR1 MNHEY and CDR2 SVGAGI. The CDR3 reads CASSSTVSNQPQHF. In nucleotides, the CDR3 is TGTGCCAGCAGCTCGACAGTGAGCAATCAGCCCCAGCATTTT.

V gene TRBV7-2 combines with J gene TRBJ1-5; D perhaps matches TRBD1 (5 bases). The CDR3 is 14 amino acids. Germline V gene sequence: CDR1 SGHTA, CDR2 FQGNSA. Trimming stripped 1 base from V and 5 bases from J, with 9 bases between. For the CDR3, the DNA is TGTGCCAGCAGCTTAGGTATAGGGGATCAGCCCCAGCATTTT. Translating gives CASSLGIGDQPQHF.

The rearrangement uses TRBV9 and TRBJ1-2, with 8 bases that match TRBD1. This CDR3 has 15 amino acids. Germline assignment: CDR1 SGDLS and CDR2 YYNGEE. V trimming: 3 bases; J trimming: 4 bases; junction bases outside the gene matches: 8. The CDR3 loop is CASSAPTTGVYGYTF. Written as DNA, the CDR3 is TGTGCCAGCAGCGCGCCTACGACAGGGGTCTATGGCTACACCTTC.